A selection of T cell receptor beta chains follows, all from one sample in a study of T cell clones after liver transplantation. The data were produced by immunoSEQ multiplex PCR, yet TCRdb's version contains in-frame clones alone and is incomplete. The repertoire includes some 59,000 clones, 70% to 80% of them detected once, and 15% sits in the top ten. The sample consisted of CD4+ T cells from blood, taken before liver transplant. Receptors originate from a human donor who received a liver transplant. Each CDR3 is given with its conserved first and last residue. D genes are given only for firm matches. The size of a clone is reported for some rows only, either as once, few or many, or as a class for expanded clones.

J gene | clone size | D gene | V gene | CDR3 protein | CDR3 DNA
TRBJ2-5 | - | TRBD1 | TRBV19 | CASSSGGSEETQYF | TGTGCCAGTAGTTCAGGGGGTTCGGAAGAGACCCAGTACTTC
TRBJ1-2 | - | - | TRBV6-1 | CASRVDTNYGYTF | TGTGCCAGCAGGGTAGACACTAACTATGGCTACACCTTC
TRBJ2-7 | few | - | TRBV18 | CASSPPNYEQYF | TGTGCCAGCTCACCACCCAACTACGAGCAGTACTTC
TRBJ2-3 | - | TRBD1 | TRBV29-1 | CSVEDDRDRETQYF | TGCAGCGTTGAAGATGACCGGGACAGGGAAACGCAGTATTTT
TRBJ2-3 | few | - | TRBV5-1 | CASSYGENTQYF | TGCGCCAGCAGCTACGGGGAAAATACGCAGTATTTT
TRBJ1-2 | - | - | TRBV30 | CAWSAVKGYNGYTF | TGTGCCTGGAGTGCGGTCAAGGGGTATAATGGCTACACCTTC
TRBJ1-2 | - | TRBD1 | TRBV2 | CASSQRQGGYTF | TGTGCCAGCAGCCAAAGACAGGGAGGCTACACCTTC
TRBJ1-1 | - | TRBD1 | TRBV19 | CASKLQGNRAEAFF | TGTGCCAGTAAATTACAGGGGAATAGGGCTGAAGCTTTCTTT
TRBJ2-3 | - | TRBD2 | TRBV6-1 | CASSEMGGGYTDTQYF | TGTGCCAGCAGTGAAATGGGCGGGGGGTACACAGATACGCAGTATTTT
TRBJ2-5 | few | - | TRBV7-3 | CASSRRSGRETQYF | TGTGCCAGCAGCCGGAGGTCTGGGCGGGAGACCCAGTACTTC
TRBJ1-1 | - | TRBD1 | TRBV28 | CASSSPRQGNTEAFF | TGTGCCAGCAGTTCACCTCGACAGGGGAACACTGAAGCTTTCTTT
TRBJ1-2 | - | - | TRBV7-3 | CASSSGPGQPGHYGYTF | TGTGCCAGCAGCTCTGGGCCGGGACAACCTGGCCACTATGGCTACACCTTC
TRBJ1-5 | - | - | TRBV5-5 | CASSLGWSGQPQHF | TGTGCCAGCAGCTTGGGGTGGAGCGGTCAGCCCCAGCATTTT
TRBJ2-7 | - | TRBD2 | TRBV7-2 | CASSPTSGAYSYEQYF | TGTGCCAGCAGCCCGACTAGCGGGGCCTACTCCTACGAGCAGTACTTC
TRBJ2-3 | - | - | TRBV5-6 | CASSLGGRVGSTQYF | TGTGCCAGCAGCTTGGGTGGAAGGGTCGGGAGTACGCAGTATTTT
TRBJ2-1 | - | - | TRBV11-2 | CASSLERYSEQFF | TGTGCCAGCAGCTTAGAACGCTACAGCGAGCAGTTCTTC
TRBJ1-5 | - | - | TRBV28 | CASSFSRADQPQHF | TGTGCCAGCAGTTTTAGCAGGGCGGATCAGCCCCAGCATTTT
TRBJ2-7 | - | - | TRBV18 | CASSPMGGSGTYEQYF | TGTGCCAGCTCACCAATGGGTGGGTCGGGGACCTACGAGCAGTACTTC
TRBJ2-7 | few | TRBD1 | TRBV10-2 | CASKPAGTGIYEQYF | TGCGCCAGCAAGCCTGCCGGGACAGGGATTTACGAGCAGTACTTC